Listed below are T cell receptor beta chains from one sample, sequenced in a study of tumor-infiltrating lymphocytes in localized non-small cell lung cancer. Produced via immunoSEQ multiplex PCR; TCRdb's table is partial and in-frame only. The table records some 30,000 clones, 80% to 90% of them present only once. Sequenced: lung tumor tissue. The receptors were gathered from a human donor with non-small cell lung cancer. Each CDR3 is given with its conserved first and last residue. Each record gives: J gene, CDR3 length, D gene, V gene, clone size, CDR3 protein, CDR3 DNA. The D gene is left open where the match is weak. Clone size is not always given. Where it is, it says once, few, many or a class for expanded clones.

J: TRBJ1-2
length: 16
D: .
V: TRBV10-3
size: .
CDR3: CAISGELPTAGYGYTF
DNA: TGTGCCATCAGTGGAGAGCTCCCGACAGCGGGCTATGGCTACACCTTC

J: TRBJ2-1
length: 15
D: TRBD2
V: TRBV5-6
size: .
CDR3: CASSLGWTSGDEQFF
DNA: TGTGCCAGCAGCTTGGGATGGACTAGCGGGGATGAGCAGTTCTTC

J: TRBJ1-4
length: 14
D: TRBD1
V: TRBV4-3
size: .
CDR3: CASSQVTGEGKLFF
DNA: TGCGCCAGCAGCCAAGTGACAGGGGAAGGAAAACTGTTTTTT

J: TRBJ2-1
length: 14
D: .
V: TRBV6-1
size: .
CDR3: CASSHRAVYNEQFF
DNA: TGTGCCAGCAGTCACAGGGCGGTCTACAATGAGCAGTTCTTC

J: TRBJ1-2
length: 12
D: .
V: TRBV27
size: medium-sized
CDR3: CASADRTKGYTF
DNA: TGTGCCAGCGCAGACAGGACAAAGGGCTACACCTTC

J: TRBJ2-5
length: 15
D: TRBD1
V: TRBV15
size: .
CDR3: CATSSRTGGKETQYF
DNA: TGTGCCACCAGCAGTCGGACAGGAGGAAAAGAGACCCAGTACTTC

J: TRBJ2-7
length: 14
D: .
V: TRBV6-5
size: .
CDR3: CASSYTVTSYEQYF
DNA: TGTGCCAGCAGTTATACGGTCACTTCCTACGAGCAGTACTTC

J: TRBJ1-1
length: 15
D: .
V: TRBV4-3
size: .
CDR3: CASSQGTPTNTEAFF
DNA: TGCGCCAGCAGCCAAGGAACACCGACCAACACTGAAGCTTTCTTT

J: TRBJ2-2
length: 14
D: .
V: TRBV9
size: .
CDR3: CASRGGVNTGELFF
DNA: TGTGCCAGCAGGGGGGGAGTGAACACCGGGGAGCTGTTTTTT

J: TRBJ1-1
length: 14
D: .
V: TRBV19
size: .
CDR3: CASSINPSGAEAFF
DNA: TGTGCCAGTAGTATAAACCCCTCAGGGGCGGAAGCTTTCTTT

J: TRBJ1-2
length: 15
D: .
V: TRBV5-4
size: .
CDR3: CASSLQGFRLYGYTF
DNA: TGTGCCAGCAGCTTGCAAGGGTTCCGCCTCTATGGCTACACCTTC

J: TRBJ2-7
length: 15
D: TRBD1
V: TRBV6-1
size: .
CDR3: CASSPVQGAPYEQYF
DNA: TGTGCCAGCAGCCCGGTACAGGGGGCCCCCTACGAGCAGTACTTC

J: TRBJ2-7
length: 15
D: .
V: TRBV4-2
size: .
CDR3: CASSQVSAYSYEQYF
DNA: TGTGCCAGCAGCCAAGTATCCGCTTACTCCTACGAGCAGTACTTC

J: TRBJ2-5
length: 11
D: .
V: TRBV19
size: .
CDR3: CASRAGETQYF
DNA: TGTGCCAGCAGGGCGGGGGAGACCCAGTACTTC

J: TRBJ1-1
length: 13
D: .
V: TRBV25-1
size: .
CDR3: CASSEYRATEAFF
DNA: TGTGCCAGCAGTGAATATCGGGCCACTGAAGCTTTCTTT

J: TRBJ2-2
length: 16
D: .
V: TRBV7-2
size: .
CDR3: CASSPAGGADTGELFF
DNA: TGTGCCAGCAGCCCGGCCGGAGGGGCCGACACCGGGGAGCTGTTTTTT

J: TRBJ1-1
length: 16
D: TRBD1
V: TRBV9
size: .
CDR3: CASSPWTGPMNTEAFF
DNA: TGTGCCAGCAGCCCGTGGACAGGGCCCATGAACACTGAAGCTTTCTTT

J: TRBJ1-1
length: 15
D: TRBD1
V: TRBV5-1
size: once
CDR3: CASSLGQGVNTEAFF
DNA: TGCGCCAGCAGCTTGGGACAGGGGGTGAACACTGAAGCTTTCTTT